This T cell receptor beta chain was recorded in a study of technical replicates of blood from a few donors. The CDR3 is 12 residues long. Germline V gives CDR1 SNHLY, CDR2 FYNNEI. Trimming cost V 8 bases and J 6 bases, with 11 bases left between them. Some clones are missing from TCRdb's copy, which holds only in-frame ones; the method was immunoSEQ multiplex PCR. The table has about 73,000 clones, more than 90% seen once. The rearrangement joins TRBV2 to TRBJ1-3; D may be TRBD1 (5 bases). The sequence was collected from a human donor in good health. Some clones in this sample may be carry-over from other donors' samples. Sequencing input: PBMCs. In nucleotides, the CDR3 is TGTGCCAGCGGGGCTTCGGAAAACACCATATATTTT. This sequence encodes CASGASENTIYF.